This is a list of T cell receptor beta chains from one sample in a study of somatic mutations in cytotoxic T cells in rheumatoid arthritis. The protocol was immunoSEQ multiplex PCR, while the TCRdb copy is restricted to in-frame clones and leaves out a portion. The sample carries approximately 15,000 clones, 70% to 75% recorded once. Sequencing input: CD8+ T cells sorted from blood. Receptors originate from an adult with rheumatoid arthritis. CDR3s include the opening cysteine and the closing phenylalanine or tryptophan. A D gene is named only where the DNA matches it firmly. Rows give clone size only sometimes, using once, few, many, or a class for an expanded clone.

D gene	CDR3 length	clone size	J gene	V gene	CDR3 protein	CDR3 DNA
NA	16	NA	TRBJ2-2	TRBV2	CASCIPSFGNTGELFF	TGTGCCAGCTGTATCCCCTCGTTTGGGAACACCGGGGAGCTGTTTTTT
TRBD2	15	NA	TRBJ2-2	TRBV25-1	CASSFQREITGELFF	TGTGCCAGCAGTTTCCAGCGGGAGATCACCGGGGAGCTGTTTTTT
NA	13	NA	TRBJ2-1	TRBV29-1	CSVEGLTSNEQFF	TGCAGCGTTGAAGGGTTGACCTCGAATGAGCAGTTCTTC
NA	15	NA	TRBJ1-5	TRBV6-1	CASSSQGWGNQPQHF	TGTGCCAGCAGTAGTCAGGGATGGGGCAATCAGCCCCAGCATTTT
TRBD2	15	NA	TRBJ2-7	TRBV28	CASSSRLAGIYEQYF	TGTGCCAGCAGTTCAAGACTAGCGGGAATCTACGAGCAGTACTTC
TRBD2	15	NA	TRBJ2-1	TRBV6-4	CASSDWTSGINEQFF	TGTGCCAGCAGTGACTGGACTAGCGGGATTAATGAGCAGTTCTTC
NA	14	NA	TRBJ2-7	TRBV6-1	CASSDLIGPYEQYF	TGTGCCAGCAGTGACTTAATCGGCCCCTACGAGCAGTACTTC
NA	15	NA	TRBJ2-7	TRBV7-7	CASSLALGGGYEQYF	TGTGCCAGCAGCTTAGCGCTGGGAGGGGGGTACGAGCAGTACTTC
TRBD1	13	once	TRBJ2-7	TRBV25-1	CASSRQGQSEQYF	TGTGCCAGCAGTCGACAGGGGCAGAGCGAGCAGTACTTC
NA	13	NA	TRBJ2-7	TRBV5-1	CASSSDSSDEQYF	TGCGCCAGCAGCTCGGACAGCTCGGACGAGCAGTACTTC
TRBD1	14	NA	TRBJ1-1	TRBV7-9	CASSLAPGTGEAFF	TGTGCCAGCAGCTTAGCGCCAGGGACAGGTGAAGCTTTCTTT
NA	15	NA	TRBJ1-4	TRBV27	CASSSRDTHNEKLFF	TGTGCCAGCAGTTCCCGGGACACTCATAATGAAAAACTGTTTTTT
NA	16	NA	TRBJ1-2	TRBV30	CAWIERALFTNYGYTF	TGTGCCTGGATTGAACGGGCACTTTTCACTAACTATGGCTACACCTTC
TRBD2	13	NA	TRBJ2-3	TRBV4-1	CASSQVGGGFPCF	TGCGCCAGCAGCCAAGTGGGGGGGGGTTTCCCGTGTTTT
NA	13	NA	TRBJ1-2	TRBV19	CASSRGGDYGYTF	TGTGCCAGTAGTCGGGGGGGTGACTATGGCTACACCTTC
NA	13	NA	TRBJ2-2	TRBV9	CASSVALTGELFF	TGTGCCAGCAGCGTCGCGCTCACCGGGGAGCTGTTTTTT
TRBD2	15	NA	TRBJ2-3	TRBV10-3	CAISGGLARTDTQYF	TGTGCCATCAGTGGCGGACTAGCCCGCACAGATACGCAGTATTTT
NA	15	NA	TRBJ1-6	TRBV6-4	CASSDSRANNSPLHF	TGTGCCAGCAGTGACTCAAGAGCCAACAATTCACCCCTCCACTTT
NA	15	NA	TRBJ2-3	TRBV9	CASSLLMGPTDTQYF	TGTGCCAGCAGCCTCCTTATGGGGCCCACAGATACGCAGTATTTT
NA	14	NA	TRBJ2-1	TRBV7-9	CASSLGSLPNEQFF	TGTGCCAGCAGCTTAGGTAGCTTACCCAATGAGCAGTTCTTC
NA	13	few	TRBJ1-1	TRBV19	CASSIGLGTEAFF	TGTGCCAGTAGTATAGGGCTGGGCACTGAAGCTTTCTTT
TRBD1	15	NA	TRBJ1-2	TRBV6-5	CASSYSIRGLYGYTF	TGTGCCAGCAGTTACTCGATCAGGGGGCTCTATGGCTACACCTTC